This TCR beta chain was identified in a study of identical twins. One entry per CDR3 protein results from TCRdb running MiXCR on the 5' RACE reads. The sample records about 530,000 distinct CDR3 sequences, roughly 15% being singletons. Germline-derived CDR1 and CDR2 are SGHAT and FQNNGV. V lost 1 base and J lost 4, with 11 bases in between. The CDR3 is 15 residues long. These same data were also listed under a study on yellow fever vaccine responses in identical twins.

Sample: CD4+ T cells sorted from blood. This TCR was recovered from a woman in her late teens or twenties in good health. This sequence joins TRBV11-2 and TRBJ2-1; tentatively, D is TRBD1 or TRBD2 (5 bases each). The CDR3 DNA reads TGTGCCAGCAGCTTAGCCACCGGGACGTACAATGAGCAGTTCTTC. This translates into CASSLATGTYNEQFF.